The T cell receptor beta chain under discussion was sequenced for a study of T cell responses to AZD1222 COVID-19 vaccine (dated by TCRdb to about 2021). Background for the entire study: AZD1222 recipients whose second dose came at about 4 weeks and those whose second dose came at about 12 weeks were combined into one group, since spike-specific TCR depth and breadth did not differ between the two schedules. Trial participants were enrolled into age subgroups of 18-55, 56-69 and 70-plus years, which contained about 160, 30 and 59 TCR-sequenced participants, respectively. TCR sequencing was performed for about 240 trial participants, of whom some 200 were given two doses of AZD1222 and around 26 were given two doses of MenACWY control vaccine. The paper as a whole reports these results and caveats: After two AZD1222 doses, both the breadth and the depth of spike-specific TCRs were significantly higher than at day 0 and than in MenACWY recipients. Only six AZD1222 recipients were SARS-CoV-2 seropositive at baseline, limiting conclusions about previously exposed vaccinees. Because no samples from the day 14 peak response were available, repertoires could be characterized only after the peak T cell response. Participants were mostly white British and included more females than males, and it was suggested by the authors that clonal diversity may have been underestimated. The whole spike protein was spanned by vaccine-associated CD4 TCRs, and dominant responses were seen in regions 160-218 and 743-854. The 56-69-year group was small, and its depth increase did not reach significance, likely because of low power. Reportedly, almost half of the unique spike-specific TCRs recognized epitopes lying outside the regions that are mutated in the B.1.351 and B.1.1.7 variants.

The CDR3 regions of human TCRbeta chains were analyzed by immunosequencing. Under the source paper's analysis protocol: TCRs in the repertoires were compared against a reference library of SARS-CoV-2-specific TCRs that had been generated with the MIRA antigen-specificity platform. Breadth was defined as the fraction of unique TCRs that were SARS-CoV-2-associated. Depth was defined as the fraction of total T cells that were SARS-CoV-2-associated. Using the MIRA data, each spike-specific TCR was assigned both to the spike region to which the TCR was reactive and to a CD4 or CD8 class. Log10-transformed breadth and depth values were compared by one-way ANOVA with Sidak's multiple comparisons tests. Drawn from immuneACCESS, this table holds only the in-frame rearrangements with V and J called that TCRdb kept. Clones are partly lost; checked studies trace under half to an unresolved V gene and leave the rest unexplained. From that table come the V and J calls and clone size; the DNA was used to work out D and trimming. Recorded for this sample are approximately 100,000 clones; 87% of them occurred a single time. The ten top clones hold about 15% of the sample.

Read against the paper, the sample's time point label means: baseline before first vaccination. The vaccinee samples were drawn from two UK trials, COV001 and COV002, one of which was a single-blind randomized controlled phase 2/3 trial testing AZD1222 (ChAdOx1 nCoV-19) in healthy adults. Trial participant PBMC samples were collected at day 0 and day 28 after the second dose for TCRbeta chain sequencing. The V end loses 1 base and the J end loses 5 bases, and a stretch of 8 bases separates them. From a lookup of the germline V gene, CDR1 and CDR2 are MGHRA and YSYEKL. Spanning cysteine to phenylalanine, the CDR3 consists of 13 amino acids. Here the CDR3 DNA is all that survives: 39 bases in frame from base 1. Concerning this clone itself: Its antigen is not yet known. No base quality information exists; no much larger clone differs at one position.

The sequences come from peripheral blood, collected on day 0 of AZD1222 vaccination. The clonotype originates from an adult in good health. The chain joins TRBV4-1 to TRBJ1-1; a tentative D match to TRBD1 spans 5 bases. The DNA sequence follows: TGCGCCAGCAGCCAAGGCCAGGGTACTGAAGCTTTCTTT. It is translated as CASSQGQGTEAFF.